The T cell receptor beta chain under discussion was sequenced for a study of T cell responses to AZD1222 COVID-19 vaccine. Whole-study findings and limits: Only five or six AZD1222 recipients were seropositive at baseline.

The J segment lost 5 bases and the V segment lost 4 bases, leaving 5 bases of the junction unmatched. Germline CDR1 LGHDT, CDR2 YNNKEL (reference sequence). There are 14 residues in the CDR3. The table lists this clone with a few counts. Its antigen is still unknown. TCRdb's copy holds only in-frame clones and misses some; the assay was immunoSEQ multiplex PCR. This sample has over 95,000 clones; 70% to 90% occur once, and the top ten carry 2.9%. This receptor was obtained from an adult in good health. The rearrangement joins TRBV3-1 (or the pseudogene TRBV3-2) to TRBJ1-1, with TRBD1 identical over 9 bases. The source was peripheral blood, collected on day 0 of AZD1222 vaccination. The CDR3 spells CASSLGQGLTEAFF. CDR3 sequence (DNA): TGTGCCAGCAGCCTTGGACAGGGGTTGACTGAAGCTTTCTTT.